This T cell receptor beta chain was captured in a study of T cell responses to AZD1222 COVID-19 vaccine. Overall study context: Second-dose timings of about 4 or about 12 weeks were pooled.

Study results and caveats: The donors showed a predominance of white British ancestry and of females, with possible underestimation of clonal diversity. Unmutated variant regions are reportedly targeted by nearly half of spike-specific TCRs.

The table came from immunoSEQ multiplex PCR; TCRdb's copy has only in-frame clones and leaves some out. The table lists approximately 90,000 clones, around 90% of them singletons, with roughly 13% in the top ten. Comments on this clone: Its antigen is unidentified.

V lost 2 bases to trimming and J lost 6 bases, with 7 bases between them. The length of the CDR3 is 12 residues. CDR1 and CDR2 from the germline V gene are SEHNR and FQNEAQ (reference sequence). The rearrangement links TRBV7-9 to TRBJ1-1; a possible D gene is TRBD1 (6 bases). This sequence originates from an adult in good health. The input for sequencing was peripheral blood, taken on day 0 of AZD1222 vaccination. The CDR3 region is CASSLTGPEAFF. In DNA form, the CDR3 reads TGTGCCAGCAGCTTAACAGGGCCTGAAGCTTTCTTT.